The 18 T cell receptor beta chains given below trace back to one sample, sequenced in a study of early T cells in non-severe SARS-CoV-2 infection. MiXCR was run by TCRdb on the 5' RACE reads, yielding one entry per CDR3 protein. The sample holds tens of thousands of distinct CDR3 sequences; around 5.8% are singletons and the top ten take around 5%. The sequenced sample was whole blood. All receptors derive from an adult who was a healthcare worker with PCR-confirmed SARS-CoV-2 infection or an uninfected control (not recorded which).

The rearrangement links TRBV11-2 to TRBJ2-7; D is possibly TRBD1 (6 bases). With 4 bases removed from V and 3 bases from J, the gap between germline ends came to 16 bases. Per germline, CDR1 SGHAT and CDR2 FQNNGV. The CDR3 is 15 amino acids. The CDR3 is CASSSTGVCNYEQYF. For the CDR3, the DNA is TGTGCCAGCAGCTCGACAGGAGTATGCAACTACGAGCAGTACTTC.

This clonotype was seen ten or more times. The rearrangement links TRBV7-2 to TRBJ2-7; TRBD2 is a possible D gene (6 bases). CDR1 SGHTA and CDR2 FQGNSA come from the germline V gene. Trimming removed 0 bases at V and 3 bases at J, with 15 bases between. This CDR3 spans 16 amino acids. The DNA for the CDR3 is TGTGCCAGCAGCTTAGCTCACCCGGGGGAAAACTACGAGCAGTACTTC. Encoded protein: CASSLAHPGENYEQYF. Full variable domain (missing parts from reference TRBV7-2 and TRBJ2-7): GAGVSQSPSNKVTEKGKDVELRCDPISGHTALYWYRQSLGQGLEFLIYFQGNSAPDKSGLPSDRFSAERTGGSVSTLTIQRTQQEDSAVYLCASSLAHPGENYEQYFGPGTRLTVT.

This clonotype showed up many times. The chain couples TRBV19 to TRBJ2-1; D remains ambiguous. The germline CDR1 and CDR2 sequences are LNHDA and SQIVND (reference sequence). The CDR3 is 15 residues long. V gave up 1 base and J gave up 2 bases, with 9 bases separating them. The CDR3 loop reads CASSIGAGTYNEQFF. Here the CDR3 DNA reads TGTGCCAGTAGTATAGGGGCAGGAACCTACAATGAGCAGTTCTTC.

The genes are TRBV15 and TRBJ2-5; D is possibly TRBD1 (6 bases). The CDR3 extends over 15 amino acids. Trimming cost V 3 bases and J 2 bases, with 13 bases left between them. Germline CDR1 is LNHNV and CDR2 is YYDKDF (reference sequence). In nucleotides, the CDR3 is TGTGCCACCAGCAGGGACAGACTACCTCAAGAGACCCAGTACTTC. Its protein product is CATSRDRLPQETQYF.

This clonotype was found many times. The gene calls are TRBV20-1 and TRBJ2-3; the match to TRBD2 covers 15 bases. The germline CDR1 and CDR2 sequences are DFQATT and SNEGSKA (reference sequence). The CDR3 extends over 16 amino acids. Trimming took 6 bases from V and 2 from J; bases not matched to a gene: 6. The chain's CDR3 is CSAGTSGRQHTDTQYF. The CDR3 nucleotides are TGCAGTGCCGGGACTAGCGGGAGGCAACACACAGATACGCAGTATTTT.

This clonotype was seen at least ten times. At one of its ends the junction is not consistent with the germline gene, which may arise from a read error. The chain combines TRBV11-2 with TRBJ2-3, with 12 bases fitting TRBD2. Germline CDR1 reads SGHAT; CDR2 reads FQNNGV. This CDR3 spans 15 amino acids. Here the CDR3 reads CASSLTSGSKDTQYF. Written as DNA, the CDR3 is TGTGCCAGCAGCTTGACTAGCGGGAGCAAAGATACGCAGTATTTT.

This clonotype has just a few counts. This chain uses TRBV7-8 with TRBJ2-1; D gene ambiguous. The CDR3 spans 12 residues. With 2 bases removed from V and 7 bases from J, the gap between germline ends came to 6 bases. Germline V gives CDR1 SGHVS, CDR2 FQNEAQ. CDR3 coding DNA: TGTGCCAGCAGCTTATCCGGGAATGAGCAGTTCTTC. This codes for CASSLSGNEQFF.

The sample holds many counts of this clonotype. The V gene is TRBV10-3, the J gene TRBJ2-1; 10 nucleotides line up with TRBD2. Germline loops: CDR1 ENHRY, CDR2 SYGVKD. J lost 7 bases, V lost 7 bases, and 7 bases had no gene match. This CDR3 contains 14 residues. The CDR3 DNA follows: TGTGCCATCACCCCGGGACTAGCGAGAAATGAGCAGTTCTTC. Amino acid sequence: CAITPGLARNEQFF.

There are many counts of this clonotype. The chain combines TRBV28 with TRBJ1-2; 9 nucleotides match TRBD1. V dropped 4 bases and J dropped 2; count of bases not matched to a gene: 17. Germline loops: CDR1 MDHEN, CDR2 SYDVKM. This CDR3 has 19 residues. CDR3 protein: CASSSPPGQGSRFNYGYTF. CDR3 DNA sequence: TGTGCCAGCAGTTCCCCACCGGGACAGGGTTCGAGATTCAACTATGGCTACACCTTC.

This clonotype was seen more than once but under ten times. This chain joins TRBV5-1 and TRBJ1-2, with 7 bases aligning to TRBD1. The germline CDR1 and CDR2 sequences are SGHRS and YFSETQ. The CDR3 sequence is 13 residues long. Unmatched junction bases numbered 5, after V lost 0 bases and J lost 9 bases. In DNA, the CDR3 is TGCGCCAGCAGCTTGGGGCAGGGGGAGAGCTACACCTTC. Amino acid sequence: CASSLGQGESYTF. Using reference TRBV5-1 and TRBJ1-2 for the parts outside the CDR3, the full variable domain is KAGVTQTPRYLIKTRGQQVTLSCSPISGHRSVSWYQQTPGQGLQFLFEYFSETQRNKGNFPGRFSGRQFSNSRSEMNVSTLELGDSALYLCASSLGQGESYTFGSGTRLTVV.

This clonotype was detected ten times or more. The V and J genes are TRBV12-3 or TRBV12-4 and TRBJ2-7; TRBD1 agrees at 8 bases. The CDR3 runs 15 residues. V shed 5 bases and J 1 base; nucleotides not matched to a gene: 7. The CDR3 loop is CASSDRTGPSYEQYF. The CDR3 DNA is TGTGCCAGCAGTGACCGGACAGGGCCGTCCTACGAGCAGTACTTC.

This clonotype was counted ten times or more. The J gene is TRBJ2-1, the V gene TRBV2, with D unresolved. The V gene's germline CDR1 is SNHLY and CDR2 FYNNEI. V lost 4 bases and J 14 bases, leaving 9 bases between the germline ends. The CDR3 runs to 10 residues. In DNA form, the CDR3 reads TGTGCCAGCAGTGGGGTCTCTGAGTTCTTC. Translation: CASSGVSEFF. Complete variable domain (other parts from reference TRBV2 and TRBJ2-1): EPEVTQTPSHQVTQMGQEVILRCVPISNHLYFYWYRQILGQKVEFLVSFYNNEISEKSEIFDDQFSVERPDGSNFTLKIRSTKLEDSAMYFCASSGVSEFFGPGTRLTVL.

CDR3: CASNPTTGSYEQYF. The CDR3 nucleotides read TGTGCCAGCAACCCGACCACAGGATCCTACGAGCAGTACTTC. The V gene is TRBV12-3 or TRBV12-4, the J gene TRBJ2-7; TRBD1 is a possible D gene (5 bases). This CDR3 is 14 amino acids long. Trimming took 7 bases from V and 1 from J, leaving 14 bases between them.

This clonotype showed up many times. The chain couples TRBV2 to TRBJ2-3; D call uncertain. CDR3 length: 11 amino acids. V lost 2 bases and J 5 bases, leaving 2 bases between the germline ends. Germline V gene data show CDR1 as SNHLY and CDR2 as FYNNEI. This CDR3 reads CASSEIDTQYF. As DNA, the CDR3 is TGTGCCAGCAGTGAAATAGATACGCAGTATTTT.

This clonotype was seen more than once but under ten times. V gene TRBV7-9 combines with J gene TRBJ1-1; D ambiguous. CDR3 size: 16 residues. The V end lost 1 base, the J end lost 0 bases, and 12 bases lay between the germline ends. Looked up from germline, CDR1 is SEHNR and CDR2 is FQNEAQ (reference sequence). CDR3 coding DNA: TGTGCCAGCAGCTTAGGGGTCCCCAGATTGAACACTGAAGCTTTCTTT. Encoded protein: CASSLGVPRLNTEAFF.

There are many counts of this clonotype. The chain combines TRBV6-4 with TRBJ2-2; TRBD2 is a possible D gene (6 bases). Germline V CDR1 and CDR2: MRHNA, SNTAGT. This CDR3 is 14 amino acids long. V dropped 3 bases and J dropped 7 bases, with 12 bases sitting between them. The CDR3 loop reads CASSESSEIGELFF. CDR3 DNA sequence: TGTGCCAGCAGTGAATCTAGCGAAATCGGGGAGCTGTTTTTT.

Many counts were recorded for this clonotype. The chain employs TRBV20-1 and TRBJ2-1; a possible D gene is TRBD2 (5 bases). Trimming left V 3 bases short and J 7 bases short, with 10 bases between. This CDR3 has 12 residues. Per germline, CDR1 DFQATT and CDR2 SNEGSKA (reference sequence). In DNA form, the CDR3 reads TGCAGTGCTAGCATAACGGGGAATGAGCAGTTCTTC. Protein product: CSASITGNEQFF.

This clonotype counts as medium-sized. This sequence joins TRBV6-5 and TRBJ1-5; D may be TRBD1 (6 bases). The CDR3 sequence is 14 residues long. Germline V gives CDR1 MNHEY, CDR2 SVGAGI. V was clipped by 5 bases and J by 8 bases, with 16 bases between them. The CDR3: CASSKQGNEEPQHF. CDR3 DNA sequence: TGTGCCAGCAGTAAACAGGGCAATGAGGAGCCCCAGCATTTT.